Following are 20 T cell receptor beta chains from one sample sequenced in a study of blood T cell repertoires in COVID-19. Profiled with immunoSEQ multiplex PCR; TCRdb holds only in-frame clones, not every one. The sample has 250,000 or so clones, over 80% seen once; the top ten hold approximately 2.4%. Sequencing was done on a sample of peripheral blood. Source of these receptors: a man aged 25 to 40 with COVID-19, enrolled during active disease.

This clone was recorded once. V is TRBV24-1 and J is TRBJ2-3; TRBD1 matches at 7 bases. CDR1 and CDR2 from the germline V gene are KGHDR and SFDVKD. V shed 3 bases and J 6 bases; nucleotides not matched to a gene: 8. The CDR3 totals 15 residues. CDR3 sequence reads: CATSDNDRAVDTQYF. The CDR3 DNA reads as TGTGCCACCAGTGATAATGACAGGGCCGTGGATACGCAGTATTTT.

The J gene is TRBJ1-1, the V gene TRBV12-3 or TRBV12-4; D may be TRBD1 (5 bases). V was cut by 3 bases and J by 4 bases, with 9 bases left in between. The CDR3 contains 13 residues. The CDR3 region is CASSFSQGTEAFF. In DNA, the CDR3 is TGTGCCAGCAGTTTTAGCCAGGGCACTGAAGCTTTCTTT.

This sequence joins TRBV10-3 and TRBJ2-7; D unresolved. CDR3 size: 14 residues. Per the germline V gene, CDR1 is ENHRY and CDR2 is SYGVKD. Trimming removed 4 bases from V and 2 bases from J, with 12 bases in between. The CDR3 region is CAISGILLTYEQYF. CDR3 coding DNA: TGTGCCATCAGTGGTATCCTCCTTACCTACGAGCAGTACTTC.

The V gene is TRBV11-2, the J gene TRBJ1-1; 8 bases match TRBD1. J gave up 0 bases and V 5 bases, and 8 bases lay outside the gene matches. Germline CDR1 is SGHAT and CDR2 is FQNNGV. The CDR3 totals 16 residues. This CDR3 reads CASSPRTGPMNTEAFF. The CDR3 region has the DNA TGTGCCAGCAGCCCTCGGACAGGGCCCATGAACACTGAAGCTTTCTTT.

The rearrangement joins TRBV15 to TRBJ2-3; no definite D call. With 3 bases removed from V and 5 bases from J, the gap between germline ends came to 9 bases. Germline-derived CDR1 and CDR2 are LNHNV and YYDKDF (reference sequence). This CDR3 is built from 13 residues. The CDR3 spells CATSRGQEDTQYF. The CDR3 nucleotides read TGTGCCACCAGCAGGGGCCAGGAAGATACGCAGTATTTT.

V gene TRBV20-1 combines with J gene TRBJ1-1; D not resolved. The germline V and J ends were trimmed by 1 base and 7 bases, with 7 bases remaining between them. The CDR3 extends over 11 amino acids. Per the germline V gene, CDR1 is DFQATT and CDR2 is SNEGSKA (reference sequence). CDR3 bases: TGCAGTGCTAGAGCAGTTAATGAAGCTTTCTTT. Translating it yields CSARAVNEAFF.

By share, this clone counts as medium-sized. CDR3 nucleotides: TGTGCCATCAGTGAGAGCGGAGCCTCTGGGGCCAACGTCCTGACTTTC. It specifies CAISESGASGANVLTF. The V gene is TRBV10-3, the J gene TRBJ2-6, with a possible D match to TRBD2 (5 bases). The CDR3 extends over 16 amino acids. Germline loops: CDR1 ENHRY, CDR2 SYGVKD. Trimming removed 2 bases from V and 0 bases from J, with 8 bases in between.

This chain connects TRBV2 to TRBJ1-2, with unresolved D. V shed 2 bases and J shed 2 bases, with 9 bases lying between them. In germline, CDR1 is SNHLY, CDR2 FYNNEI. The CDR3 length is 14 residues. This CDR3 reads CASSESGVNYGYTF. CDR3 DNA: TGTGCCAGCAGTGAAAGCGGGGTCAACTATGGCTACACCTTC. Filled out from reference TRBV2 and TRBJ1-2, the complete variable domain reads EPEVTQTPSHQVTQMGQEVILRCVPISNHLYFYWYRQILGQKVEFLVSFYNNEISEKSEIFDDQFSVERPDGSNFTLKIRSTKLEDSAMYFCASSESGVNYGYTFGSGTRLTVV.

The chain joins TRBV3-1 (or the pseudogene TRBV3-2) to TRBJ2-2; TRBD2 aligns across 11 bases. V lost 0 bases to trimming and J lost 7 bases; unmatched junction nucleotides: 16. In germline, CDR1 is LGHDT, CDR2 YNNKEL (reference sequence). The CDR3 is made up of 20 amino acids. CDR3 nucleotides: TGTGCCAGCAGCCAAGATGGGCTCCGAGCTAGCGGGAGGAGAAACGGGGAGCTGTTTTTT. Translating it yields CASSQDGLRASGRRNGELFF.

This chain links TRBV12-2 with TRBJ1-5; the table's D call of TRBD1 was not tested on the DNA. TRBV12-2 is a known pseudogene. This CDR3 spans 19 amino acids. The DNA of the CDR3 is TGTGCAAGTCTCATACTCCGGACAGACTTAGCGCTCCGCAATCAGCCCCAGCATTTT. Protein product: CASLILRTDLALRNQPQHF.

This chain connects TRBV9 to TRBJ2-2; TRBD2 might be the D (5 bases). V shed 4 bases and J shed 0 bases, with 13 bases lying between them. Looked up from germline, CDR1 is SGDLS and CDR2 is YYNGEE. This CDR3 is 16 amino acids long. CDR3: CASSLWRYSNTGELFF. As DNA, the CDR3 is TGTGCCAGCAGCCTTTGGAGGTATTCGAACACCGGGGAGCTGTTTTTT.

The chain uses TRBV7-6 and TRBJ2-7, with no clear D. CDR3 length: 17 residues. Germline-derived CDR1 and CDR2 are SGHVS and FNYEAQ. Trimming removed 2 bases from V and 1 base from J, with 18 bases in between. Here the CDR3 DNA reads TGTGCCAGCAGCTTAACAGCAGAAGGCGAAGGATCCTACGAGCAGTACTTC. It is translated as CASSLTAEGEGSYEQYF. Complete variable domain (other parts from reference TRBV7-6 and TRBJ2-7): GAGVSQSPRYKVTKRGQDVALRCDPISGHVSLYWYRQALGQGPEFLTYFNYEAQQDKSGLPNDRFSAERPEGSISTLTIQRTEQRDSAMYRCASSLTAEGEGSYEQYFGPGTRLTVT.

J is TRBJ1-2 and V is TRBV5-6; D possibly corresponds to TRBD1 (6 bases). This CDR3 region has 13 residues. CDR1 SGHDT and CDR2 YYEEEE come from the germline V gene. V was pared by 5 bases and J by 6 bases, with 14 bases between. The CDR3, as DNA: TGTGCCAGCAGTCGGACAGTAAGTGATGGCTACACCTTC. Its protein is CASSRTVSDGYTF. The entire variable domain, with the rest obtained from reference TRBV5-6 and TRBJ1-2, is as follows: DAGVTQSPTHLIKTRGQQVTLRCSPKSGHDTVSWYQQALGQGPQFIFQYYEEEERQRGNFPDRFSGHQFPNYSSELNVNALLLGDSALYLCASSRTVSDGYTFGSGTRLTVV.

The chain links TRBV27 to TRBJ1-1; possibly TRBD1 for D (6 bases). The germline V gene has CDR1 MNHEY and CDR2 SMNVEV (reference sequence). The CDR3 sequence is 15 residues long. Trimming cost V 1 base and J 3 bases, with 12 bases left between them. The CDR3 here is CASSLWGGAHTEAFF. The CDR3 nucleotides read TGTGCCAGCAGTTTATGGGGGGGGGCTCACACTGAAGCTTTCTTT.

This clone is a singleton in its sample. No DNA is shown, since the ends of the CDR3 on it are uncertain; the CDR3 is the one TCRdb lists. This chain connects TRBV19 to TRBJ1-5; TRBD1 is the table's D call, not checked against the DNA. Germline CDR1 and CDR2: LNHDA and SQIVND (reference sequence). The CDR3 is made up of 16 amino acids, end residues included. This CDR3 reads CASSLPFFGSNQPQHF.

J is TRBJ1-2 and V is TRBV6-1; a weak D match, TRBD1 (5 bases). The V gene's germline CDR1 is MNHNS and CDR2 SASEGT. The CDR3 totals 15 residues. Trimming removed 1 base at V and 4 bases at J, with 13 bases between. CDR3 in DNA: TGTGCCAGCAGTGAAGGGTTCTCAGGGCTCTATGGCTACACCTTC. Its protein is CASSEGFSGLYGYTF.

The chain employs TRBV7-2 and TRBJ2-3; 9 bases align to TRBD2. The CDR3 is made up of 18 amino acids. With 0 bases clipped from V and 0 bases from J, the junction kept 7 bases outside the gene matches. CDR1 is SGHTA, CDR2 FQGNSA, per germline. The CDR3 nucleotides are TGTGCCAGCAGCTTAGCGCCTAGCGGGGCCTCTAGCACAGATACGCAGTATTTT. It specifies CASSLAPSGASSTDTQYF.

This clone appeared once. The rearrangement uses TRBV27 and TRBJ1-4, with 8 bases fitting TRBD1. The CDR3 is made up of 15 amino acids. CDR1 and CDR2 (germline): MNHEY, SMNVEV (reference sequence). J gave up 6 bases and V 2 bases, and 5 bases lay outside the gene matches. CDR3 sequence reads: CASSLSGTGYEKLFF. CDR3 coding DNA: TGTGCCAGCAGTTTAAGTGGGACAGGTTATGAAAAACTGTTTTTT.

CDR3 in amino acids: CASIRNRGNTGELFF. CDR3 bases: TGTGCCAGCATTCGGAACAGGGGGAACACCGGGGAGCTGTTTTTT. The chain links TRBV6-5 to TRBJ2-2; 7 nucleotides line up with TRBD1. This CDR3 has 15 residues. The germline V gene has CDR1 MNHEY and CDR2 SVGAGI. With V trimmed by 7 bases and J by 1 base, 6 bases remained unmatched.

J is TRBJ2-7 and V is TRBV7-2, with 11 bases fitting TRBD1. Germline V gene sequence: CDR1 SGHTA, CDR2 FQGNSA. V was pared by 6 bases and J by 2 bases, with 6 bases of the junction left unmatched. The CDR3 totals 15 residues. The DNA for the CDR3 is TGTGCCAGCAGTTTCGGACAGGGGGCGACCTACGAGCAGTACTTC. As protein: CASSFGQGATYEQYF.